The text below deals with one T cell receptor (beta chain). Per the original data handling: Estimation of nucleated cell counts was performed using reference gene primer amplification. Only in-frame clones appear in the TCRdb table, and some are missing; sequencing was by immunoSEQ multiplex PCR. From that table come the V and J calls and clone size; the DNA was used to work out D and trimming. The sample lists roughly 140,000 clones; 65% to 85% were seen once. The sample belongs to a study of blood T cell repertoires in COVID-19. As for the study in general: The study drew acute and convalescent COVID-19 samples from the United States, Italy and Spain.

V lost 4 bases and J lost 3, with 12 bases in between. Germline CDR1 LNHDA, CDR2 SQIVND (reference sequence). The CDR3 is 14 amino acids. Material for sequencing was peripheral blood. The source is a woman in her sixties with acute or convalescent COVID-19. The chain carries TRBV19 and TRBJ1-2; possible D gene TRBD1, 5 bases. The CDR3 region is CASSTDTPHYGYTF. The CDR3 bases are TGTGCCAGTAGTACGGACACCCCTCACTATGGCTACACCTTC.